Shown below are 17 T cell receptor beta chains from a single sample sequenced in a study of blood T cell repertoires in COVID-19. The data were produced by immunoSEQ multiplex PCR, yet TCRdb's version contains in-frame clones alone and is incomplete. The sample has 400,000 to 500,000 clones, 88% seen once. The source material was PBMCs or T cells enriched from blood (not recorded which). The receptors were sampled from a middle-aged woman who had recovered from COVID-19.

V usage is TRBV4-3 and J usage is TRBJ2-4, with TRBD2 matching 9 bases. The germline gives CDR1 LGHNA, CDR2 YSLEER. CDR3 length equals 17 residues. V dropped 0 bases and J dropped 7; count of bases not matched to a gene: 10. The CDR3 reads CASSQDPSGLAGNIQYF. Written as DNA, the CDR3 is TGCGCCAGCAGCCAAGATCCTTCGGGACTAGCAGGGAACATTCAGTACTTC.

On this clone itself: This specimen includes other DNA sequences encoding the same CDR3. The V and J genes are TRBV2 and TRBJ2-1; possible D gene TRBD2, 5 bases. Germline-derived CDR1 and CDR2 are SNHLY and FYNNEI. The CDR3 consists of 15 residues. V lost 3 bases to trimming and J lost 0 bases, with 9 bases between them. DNA of the CDR3: TGTGCCAGCAGTGAGGAGCGGAGCTCCTACAATGAGCAGTTCTTC. This encodes CASSEERSSYNEQFF.

The rearrangement links TRBV5-8 to TRBJ1-3; D is undetermined. Germline lookup yields CDR1 SGHTS and CDR2 YDEGEE. Trimming stripped 4 bases from V and 4 bases from J, with 18 bases between. This CDR3 contains 16 residues. Written as DNA, the CDR3 is TGTGCCAGCAGCCCGGGAGTGCGACTGGCGGGAAACACCATATATTTT. Its translation is CASSPGVRLAGNTIYF.

V and J are TRBV27 and TRBJ2-7, with 8 bases fitting TRBD2. CDR3 length: 15 amino acids. Per germline, CDR1 MNHEY and CDR2 SMNVEV (reference sequence). With V trimmed by 0 bases and J by 2 bases, 3 bases remained unmatched. CDR3: CASSLSREGAYEQYF. Written as DNA, the CDR3 is TGTGCCAGCAGTTTATCACGGGAGGGGGCCTACGAGCAGTACTTC.

The rearrangement links TRBV4-1 to TRBJ1-6; D not certain. The CDR3 extends over 12 amino acids. Trimming removed 1 base from V and 9 bases from J, with 4 bases in between. In germline, CDR1 is MGHRA, CDR2 YSYEKL. The CDR3 loop is CASSQALSPLHF. CDR3 sequence (DNA): TGCGCCAGCAGCCAAGCCCTTTCACCCCTCCACTTT.

The J gene is TRBJ2-3, the V gene TRBV6-6; 13 bases are shared with TRBD2. J lost 1 base, V lost 8 bases, and 6 bases had no gene match. Germline CDR1 MNHNY, CDR2 SVGAGI (reference sequence). This CDR3 is built from 16 residues. CDR3 region: CASWTSGRAGTDTQYF. Written as DNA, the CDR3 is TGTGCCAGCTGGACTAGCGGGAGAGCGGGCACAGATACGCAGTATTTT.

The chain recombines TRBV10-3 with TRBJ2-5; 8 nucleotides line up with TRBD1. After removal of 1 base from V and 2 bases from J, the junction contained 3 bases not matched to a gene. Germline V lookup: CDR1 ENHRY, CDR2 SYGVKD. CDR3 length equals 15 residues. The CDR3 region has the DNA TGTGCCATCAGTGAGTTCGGACAGGGTCAAGAGACCCAGTACTTC. It yields the protein CAISEFGQGQETQYF.

The rearrangement uses TRBV7-9 and TRBJ1-4; no reliable D call. Per the germline V gene, CDR1 is SEHNR and CDR2 is FQNEAQ (reference sequence). Trimming took 4 bases from V and 4 from J, leaving 10 bases between them. The CDR3 is made up of 14 amino acids. CDR3 sequence: CASSSYSYNEKLFF. CDR3 in DNA: TGTGCCAGCAGCTCATACAGCTATAATGAAAAACTGTTTTTT. The full variable domain, rest sourced from reference TRBV7-9 and TRBJ1-4, is DTGVSQNPRHKITKRGQNVTFRCDPISEHNRLYWYRQTLGQGPEFLTYFQNEAQLEKSRLLSDRFSAERPKGSFSTLEIQRTEQGDSAMYLCASSSYSYNEKLFFGSGTQLSVL.

The chain carries TRBV29-1 and TRBJ2-2, with 8 bases identical to TRBD2. With V trimmed by 2 bases and J by 6 bases, 11 bases remained unmatched. The CDR3 loop spans 16 amino acids. Germline CDR1 SQVTM, CDR2 ANQGSEA. The CDR3 sequence is CSVESPTGAGAGELFF. As DNA, the CDR3 is TGCAGCGTTGAATCCCCGACAGGAGCGGGGGCCGGGGAGCTGTTTTTT.

The chain couples TRBV28 to TRBJ1-6; D possibly corresponds to TRBD1 (6 bases). Per the germline V gene, CDR1 is MDHEN and CDR2 is SYDVKM. Trimming cost V 2 bases and J 10 bases, with 18 bases left between them. This CDR3 has 16 residues. The CDR3 nucleotides are TGTGCCAGCAGTTTACTTCCCGGTGGACAGTCGTCACCCCTCCACTTT. It translates to CASSLLPGGQSSPLHF.

In this sample, this clone turned up once. This sequence joins TRBV14 and TRBJ1-6; 7 bases align to TRBD1. Trimming at V came to 1 base and at J to 9 bases, leaving 3 bases not matched to a gene. The germline CDR1 and CDR2 sequences are SGHDN and FVKESK. The CDR3 runs 14 residues. The CDR3 loop is CASSQVSGGSPLHF. The DNA for the CDR3 is TGTGCCAGCAGCCAAGTGTCAGGGGGTTCACCCCTCCACTTT.

This clone appeared a single time. The chain is built from TRBV5-6 and TRBJ1-3; 7 bases are shared with TRBD1. The CDR3 covers 12 residues. V lost 4 bases, J lost 10 bases, and 5 bases stayed unmatched. Germline CDR1 and CDR2: SGHDT and YYEEEE. This CDR3 is CASSTVQGTIYF. CDR3 DNA: TGTGCCAGCAGCACCGTACAGGGGACCATATATTTT. Based on the CDR3 plus reference TRBV5-6 and TRBJ1-3, the full variable domain is DAGVTQSPTHLIKTRGQQVTLRCSPKSGHDTVSWYQQALGQGPQFIFQYYEEEERQRGNFPDRFSGHQFPNYSSELNVNALLLGDSALYLCASSTVQGTIYFGEGSWLTVV.

The chain is built from TRBV5-1 and TRBJ2-5; 7 positions match TRBD1. The CDR3 spans 14 residues. Trimming cost V 4 bases and J 5 bases; bases outside gene matches: 8. Germline lookup yields CDR1 SGHRS and CDR2 YFSETQ. CDR3 DNA sequence: TGCGCCAGCAGCCCGGGACAGCCTTGGGAGACCCAGTACTTC. Translated: CASSPGQPWETQYF.

The V call is TRBV27, the J call TRBJ2-3; 7 nucleotides line up with TRBD1. Germline loops: CDR1 MNHEY, CDR2 SMNVEV (reference sequence). CDR3 length equals 15 residues. Trimming removed 5 bases from V and 1 base from J; junction bases left unmatched: 6. The CDR3 region is CASSIDRVGTDTQYF. CDR3 coding DNA: TGTGCCAGCAGTATCGACAGGGTAGGCACAGATACGCAGTATTTT.

In this sample, this clone turned up a few times. The rearrangement joins TRBV5-4 to TRBJ1-1; 8 bases match TRBD1. Germline CDR1 SGHNT, CDR2 YYREEE (reference sequence). V shed 3 bases, J shed 6 bases, and the junction held 7 bases outside the gene matches. There are 14 residues in the CDR3. The CDR3 protein is CASSSDRVRAEAFF. The CDR3 nucleotides are TGTGCCAGCAGCTCGGACAGGGTGCGGGCTGAAGCTTTCTTT.

The chain has TRBV10-1 and TRBJ2-7; tentative D call: TRBD1 (5 bases). The V gene lost 3 bases and the J gene lost 6 bases, with 12 bases spanning the gap. The CDR3 is 13 amino acids. Looked up from germline, CDR1 is WNHNN and CDR2 is SYGVQD (reference sequence). CDR3 in DNA: TGCGCCAGCAGTGACCCCGACAGTTCCGAGCAGTACTTC. It encodes CASSDPDSSEQYF.

The genes are TRBV3-1 (or the pseudogene TRBV3-2) and TRBJ1-4, with D possibly TRBD1 on 6 matching bases. The V gene lost 4 bases and the J gene lost 3 bases, with 9 bases spanning the gap. Per the germline V gene, CDR1 is LGHDT and CDR2 is YNNKEL (reference sequence). CDR3 length equals 14 residues. Here the CDR3 reads CASSRTAANEKLFF. CDR3 in DNA: TGTGCCAGCAGCCGGACAGCCGCTAATGAAAAACTGTTTTTT.